This T cell receptor beta chain came from a study of blood T cell repertoires in COVID-19. Across the study: Material from acute and convalescent COVID-19 was sourced from the United States, Italy and Spain.

TCRdb's copy holds only in-frame clones and misses some; the assay was immunoSEQ multiplex PCR. The data contain roughly 11,000 clones, less than 90% of them seen just once; the ten biggest clones take up roughly 12%. V shed 2 bases and J 1 base; nucleotides not matched to a gene: 5. This CDR3 has 15 amino acids. CDR1 and CDR2 (germline): MNHNY, SVGAGI (reference sequence). Material: peripheral blood. The receptor was derived from a human donor in a cohort sampled during active COVID-19. The chain uses TRBV6-6 and TRBJ2-7, with 7 bases matching TRBD1. CDR3 region: CASSYTTGQSYEQYF. The CDR3 DNA is TGTGCCAGCAGTTACACCACGGGACAGTCCTACGAGCAGTACTTC.